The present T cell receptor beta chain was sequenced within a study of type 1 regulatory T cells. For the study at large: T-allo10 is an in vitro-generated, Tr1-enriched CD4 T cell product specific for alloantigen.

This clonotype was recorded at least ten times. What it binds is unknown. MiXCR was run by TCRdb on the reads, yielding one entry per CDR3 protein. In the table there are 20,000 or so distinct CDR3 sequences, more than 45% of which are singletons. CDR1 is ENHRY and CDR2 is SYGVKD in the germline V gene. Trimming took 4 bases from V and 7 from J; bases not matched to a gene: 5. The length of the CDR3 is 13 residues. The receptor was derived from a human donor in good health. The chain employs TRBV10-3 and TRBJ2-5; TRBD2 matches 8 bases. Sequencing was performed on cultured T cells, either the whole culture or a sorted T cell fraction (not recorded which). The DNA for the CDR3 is TGTGCCATCAGTGGGAGCGGGGGATGGACCCAGTACTTC. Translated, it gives CAISGSGGWTQYF.